Listed here are 3 T cell receptor beta chains from one sample, sequenced in a study of blood T cells in healthy people across ages (dated by TCRdb to 2013 to 2016). Library creation used 5' RACE. TCRdb names Illumina HiSeq 2500 as the instrument used. A second PCR of about 6 to 12 cycles was run with a J-beta primer mix and a sample-barcoded 5' primer. The public reads were reanalyzed by TCRdb: fastp trimming at Q25, MiXCR alignment, in-frame beta chains only. CDR3 protein sequences are deduplicated, and each keeps its most common genes and DNA. The sample table records 710,000 or so distinct CDR3 sequences; about 24% of these occur just once. The ten biggest clones cover about 22% of the sample. The sequenced sample consisted of blood. These receptors originate from a man between 70 and 80 years old in good health.

This rearrangement joins TRBV10-3 to TRBJ2-5; TRBD1 agrees at 8 bases. The end of the DNA fits TRBJ2-7 better, so the J call may be wrong. The CDR3 sequence is 12 residues long. CDR1 and CDR2 from the germline V gene are ENHRY and SYGVKD. CDR3 DNA: TGTGCCATCAGCCTACAGGGGGGCGAGCAGTACTTC. Its translation: CAISLQGGEQYF.

The chain is built from TRBV7-3 and TRBJ1-4, with TRBD1 matching 7 bases. The germline CDR1 and CDR2 sequences are SGHTA and FQGTGA. V was clipped by 0 bases and J by 7 bases; unmatched bases: 5. This CDR3 spans 15 amino acids. CDR3 loop: CASSLTGQSTEKLFF. The CDR3 DNA is TGTGCCAGCAGCTTAACGGGACAGTCGACTGAAAAACTGTTTTTT.

DNA for the CDR3: TGTGCCAGCACTGAAAACGAAGGCGGTGGAAGGTTAGATTCACCCCTCCACTTT. This codes for CASTENEGGGRLDSPLHF. The V and J genes are TRBV28 and TRBJ1-6, with D unresolved. V lost 7 bases to trimming and J lost 8 bases, with 27 bases between them. The germline V gene encodes CDR1 MDHEN and CDR2 SYDVKM. This CDR3 comprises 18 residues.